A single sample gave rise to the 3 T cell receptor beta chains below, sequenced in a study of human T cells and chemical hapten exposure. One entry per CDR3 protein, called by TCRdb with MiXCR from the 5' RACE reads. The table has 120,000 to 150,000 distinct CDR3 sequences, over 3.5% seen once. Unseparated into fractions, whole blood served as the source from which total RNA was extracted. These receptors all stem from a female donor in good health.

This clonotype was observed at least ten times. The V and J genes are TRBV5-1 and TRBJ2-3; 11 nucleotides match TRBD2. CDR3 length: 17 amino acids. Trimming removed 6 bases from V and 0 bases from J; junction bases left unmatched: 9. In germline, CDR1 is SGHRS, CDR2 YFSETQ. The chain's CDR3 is CASTRLAGGLSTDTQYF. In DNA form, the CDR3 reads TGCGCCAGCACTCGGCTAGCGGGGGGCCTAAGCACAGATACGCAGTATTTT.

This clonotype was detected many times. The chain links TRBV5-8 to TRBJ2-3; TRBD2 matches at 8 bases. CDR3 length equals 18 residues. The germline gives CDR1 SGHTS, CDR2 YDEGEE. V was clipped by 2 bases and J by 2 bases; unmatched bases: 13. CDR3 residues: CASSLGRSSGGITDTQYF. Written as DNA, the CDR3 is TGTGCCAGCAGCTTAGGACGGTCCAGCGGGGGTATCACAGATACGCAGTATTTT.

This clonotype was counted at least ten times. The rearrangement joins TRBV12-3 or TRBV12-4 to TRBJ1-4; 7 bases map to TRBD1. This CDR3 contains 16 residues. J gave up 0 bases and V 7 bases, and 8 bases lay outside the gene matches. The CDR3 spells CASIRDSSPTNEKLFF. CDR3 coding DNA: TGTGCCAGCATCCGGGACAGCTCTCCAACTAATGAAAAACTGTTTTTT.